This TCR beta chain emerged from a study of molecular identifiers for immune sequencing clone quantification. Only a few counts were recorded for this clonotype. TCRdb reprocessed the PCR reads with MiXCR, giving one entry per CDR3 protein. The sample lists a few hundred thousand distinct CDR3 sequences; roughly 24% were seen once. Germline CDR1 SGHTA, CDR2 FQGNSA. V was shortened by 5 bases and J by 2 bases, with 10 bases between the two germline ends. This CDR3 is built from 13 residues. The chain recombines TRBV7-2 with TRBJ2-7; D remains unclear. The sequenced sample consisted of naive CD8+ T cells from blood, with Jurkat cell RNA spiked in. Subset here: FACS-sorted CD8+CD4-CCR7+CD45RA+ naive T cells. This receptor was taken from a human donor in good health. Some libraries in this study had Jurkat cell RNA spiked in. The CDR3 spells CASSARSPYEQYF. For the CDR3, the DNA is TGTGCCAGCAGCGCACGTAGTCCCTACGAGCAGTACTTC.